The 24 T cell receptor beta chains listed next were all sequenced from one sample in a study of cytomegalovirus exposure and HLA in healthy donors. Amplification used 60 Vbeta primers and 13 Jbeta primers. Here immunoSEQ multiplex PCR was the method, and the copy in TCRdb shows in-frame clones only, minus some. The data hold 100,000 or so clones, with roughly 80% observed a single time. Sequencing used PBMCs. The receptors stem from a young man in good health and CMV-seropositive.

This clone has more than one count but fewer than ten. CDR3 in amino acids: CASSYTGAREAFF. The CDR3 coding sequence is TGTGCCAGCAGTTATACAGGGGCGAGAGAAGCTTTCTTT. The gene calls are TRBV6-5 and TRBJ1-1; TRBD1 matches 7 bases. Germline lookup yields CDR1 MNHEY and CDR2 SVGAGI. The trim removed 3 bases at V and 8 bases at J, leaving 6 bases unmatched. CDR3 length: 13 amino acids.

A few counts support this clone. This rearrangement joins TRBV5-1 to TRBJ2-7; tentatively, D is TRBD1 (6 bases). CDR1 is SGHRS, CDR2 YFSETQ, per germline. The CDR3 totals 14 residues. V lost 0 bases and J lost 2, with 9 bases in between. Here the CDR3 DNA reads TGCGCCAGCAGCTTGGCCACAGGGCCCTACGAGCAGTACTTC. Translating it yields CASSLATGPYEQYF. The variable domain in full, completed from reference TRBV5-1 and TRBJ2-7, reads KAGVTQTPRYLIKTRGQQVTLSCSPISGHRSVSWYQQTPGQGLQFLFEYFSETQRNKGNFPGRFSGRQFSNSRSEMNVSTLELGDSALYLCASSLATGPYEQYFGPGTRLTVT.

The V call is TRBV5-8, the J call TRBJ1-2, with D uncertain. The CDR3 spans 15 residues. V was pared by 2 bases and J by 2 bases, with 13 bases between. Germline lookup yields CDR1 SGHTS and CDR2 YDEGEE. The CDR3 coding sequence is TGTGCCAGCAGCTTCACCGGGAGGCTAAACTATGGCTACACCTTC. As protein: CASSFTGRLNYGYTF.

V gene TRBV28 combines with J gene TRBJ1-2; possibly TRBD1 for D (5 bases). CDR1 and CDR2 from the germline V gene are MDHEN and SYDVKM. V lost 3 bases to trimming and J lost 8 bases, with 16 bases between them. There are 14 residues in the CDR3. CDR3 in amino acids: CASSFVQGGGGYTF. CDR3 DNA sequence: TGTGCCAGCAGTTTCGTGCAGGGAGGCGGCGGCTACACCTTC.

The chain employs TRBV10-3 and TRBJ2-1, with 11 positions matching TRBD2. Looked up from germline, CDR1 is ENHRY and CDR2 is SYGVKD. V lost 0 bases to trimming and J lost 6 bases; unmatched junction nucleotides: 7. The CDR3 is 17 residues long. The CDR3 bases are TGTGCCATCAGTGAGTCGACGACTAGCGGGGAGGGCAATGAGCAGTTCTTC. Its protein is CAISESTTSGEGNEQFF.

The J gene is TRBJ2-7, the V gene TRBV27; 14 bases align to TRBD2. The germline gives CDR1 MNHEY, CDR2 SMNVEV (reference sequence). Unmatched junction bases numbered 4, after V lost 1 base and J lost 2 bases. CDR3 length equals 17 residues. The CDR3 spells CASSLWGLAGETYEQYF. For the CDR3, the DNA is TGTGCCAGCAGTTTATGGGGACTAGCGGGGGAAACCTACGAGCAGTACTTC.

The rearrangement joins TRBV6-1 to TRBJ2-3, with 9 bases aligning to TRBD2. With V trimmed by 4 bases and J by 6 bases, 11 bases remained unmatched. The CDR3 consists of 16 residues. Germline lookup yields CDR1 MNHNS and CDR2 SASEGT. The CDR3 sequence: CASSATGTSNPDTQYF. The DNA of the CDR3 is TGTGCCAGCAGTGCTACCGGGACTAGCAATCCCGATACGCAGTATTTT.

V and J are TRBV27 and TRBJ2-2; TRBD2 is a possible D gene (6 bases). V was cut by 8 bases and J by 5 bases, with 9 bases left in between. Germline loops: CDR1 MNHEY, CDR2 SMNVEV (reference sequence). The length of the CDR3 is 12 residues. The CDR3 nucleotides are TGTGCCAGCGGGGGGTATACCGGGGAGCTGTTTTTT. Protein: CASGGYTGELFF.

This sequence joins TRBV10-1 and TRBJ2-3; 12 bases are shared with TRBD2. The CDR3 totals 21 residues. The J segment lost 2 bases and the V segment lost 2 bases, leaving 17 bases of the junction unmatched. CDR1 and CDR2 from the germline V gene are WNHNN and SYGVQD (reference sequence). The CDR3 here is CASSEGSLAGGRRTNTDTQYF. Written as DNA, the CDR3 is TGCGCCAGCAGTGAGGGTAGTCTAGCGGGGGGGCGGCGGACTAACACAGATACGCAGTATTTT.

The chain employs TRBV10-3 and TRBJ2-7, with TRBD1 identical over 7 bases. CDR3 length: 15 amino acids. J was trimmed by 2 bases and V by 6 bases; bases with no gene match: 10. From germline, CDR1 is ENHRY and CDR2 SYGVKD. The CDR3 region has the DNA TGTGCCATCAGGGAGACAGGGCTTCCGCCCTACGAGCAGTACTTC. It translates to CAIRETGLPPYEQYF.

The rearrangement links TRBV7-9 to TRBJ1-5; D is perhaps TRBD1 (5 bases). Deletions cut 3 bases from V and 3 bases from J, with 9 bases between. Germline CDR1 and CDR2: SEHNR and FQNEAQ (reference sequence). The CDR3 sequence is 14 residues long. CDR3 DNA sequence: TGTGCCAGCAGCTTTAAAGGGGCCAATCAGCCCCAGCATTTT. The encoded protein is CASSFKGANQPQHF.

The rearrangement joins TRBV4-3 to TRBJ2-2, with TRBD1 as a possible D gene (5 bases). V dropped 0 bases and J dropped 4 bases, with 15 bases sitting between them. The CDR3 has 17 amino acids. Germline-derived CDR1 and CDR2 are LGHNA and YSLEER. CDR3 sequence reads: CASSQDTSGPSTGELFF. CDR3 sequence (DNA): TGCGCCAGCAGCCAAGATACGTCAGGGCCCAGCACCGGGGAGCTGTTTTTT.

This clone was seen only once. The chain joins TRBV4-1 to TRBJ1-5, with 7 bases identical to TRBD1. Per the germline V gene, CDR1 is MGHRA and CDR2 is YSYEKL. The V gene end was trimmed by 1 base and the J gene end by 7 bases; junction bases not matched to a gene: 7. CDR3 length: 15 amino acids. The CDR3 reads CASSQVHQGDQPQHF. In DNA form, the CDR3 reads TGCGCCAGCAGCCAAGTGCATCAGGGGGACCAGCCCCAGCATTTT.

The rearrangement joins TRBV4-1 to TRBJ1-5, with TRBD1 matching 12 bases. Losses at the gene ends were 4 bases for V and 6 bases for J; bases not matched to a gene: 10. The CDR3 has 17 residues. Germline V CDR1 and CDR2: MGHRA, YSYEKL. In DNA, the CDR3 is TGCGCCAGCAGCCTTAACCCGGGACAGGGGGCGAGTCAGCCCCAGCATTTT. Translation: CASSLNPGQGASQPQHF.

The count of this clone is one. V usage is TRBV4-1 and J usage is TRBJ1-1; 9 nucleotides align to TRBD1. Germline V lookup: CDR1 MGHRA, CDR2 YSYEKL. The CDR3 has 20 residues. V lost 3 bases to trimming and J lost 7 bases; unmatched junction nucleotides: 24. Here the CDR3 DNA reads TGCGCCAGCAGCCACCCCCGCGTAGTCGGACAGGGGATCCTGGGGGATGAAGCTTTCTTT. Amino acids: CASSHPRVVGQGILGDEAFF.

The chain recombines TRBV5-4 with TRBJ1-6; tentative D call: TRBD1 (5 bases). Germline V gives CDR1 SGHNT, CDR2 YYREEE (reference sequence). CDR3 length: 15 amino acids. Trimming removed 4 bases from V and 8 bases from J, with 16 bases in between. Here the CDR3 reads CASSRGGGRDSPLHF. Written as DNA, the CDR3 is TGTGCCAGCAGCCGGGGGGGAGGGAGGGATTCACCCCTCCACTTT.

This clone appeared a single time. The chain uses TRBV5-1 and TRBJ2-5, with a possible D match to TRBD2 (7 bases). Germline values: CDR1 SGHRS, CDR2 YFSETQ. V shed 2 bases and J shed 1 base, with 9 bases lying between them. The CDR3 is 14 residues long. The DNA of the CDR3 is TGCGCCAGCAGCTTTGGGGGGGCCCAAGAGACCCAGTACTTC. It specifies CASSFGGAQETQYF.

This clone occurred a few times. This sequence joins TRBV5-1 and TRBJ1-5, with D tentatively TRBD1 (6 bases). This CDR3 is built from 13 residues. Germline CDR1 is SGHRS and CDR2 is YFSETQ. Trimming left V 4 bases short and J 2 bases short, with 7 bases between. The CDR3 DNA reads as TGCGCCAGCAGCCGGACAGGCAATCAGCCCCAGCATTTT. Its translation is CASSRTGNQPQHF.

CDR3 nucleotides: TGTGCCAGCAGCTTAGTAGAGTTTTGGAGGTGGGGCACAGATACGCAGTATTTT. It specifies CASSLVEFWRWGTDTQYF. The V and J genes are TRBV7-2 and TRBJ2-3, with D perhaps TRBD2 (5 bases). The ends were cut back, 1 base at V and 1 base at J, with 18 bases in the middle. This CDR3 region has 18 residues. The germline V gene encodes CDR1 SGHTA and CDR2 FQGNSA.

This clone showed up just a few times. The CDR3 DNA follows: TGTGCCTGGAGTCTGAAGGGGGCTAACGGCTACACCTTC. Translation: CAWSLKGANGYTF. The chain links TRBV30 to TRBJ1-2, with 7 nucleotides matching TRBD1. Germline CDR1 GTSNPN, CDR2 SVGIG (reference sequence). J gave up 8 bases and V 2 bases, and 8 bases lay outside the gene matches. The CDR3 totals 13 residues. Full variable domain (outside the CDR3, taken from reference TRBV30 and TRBJ1-2): SQTIHQWPATLVQPVGSPLSLECTVEGTSNPNLYWYRQAAGRGLQLLFYSVGIGQISSEVPQNLSASRPQDRQFILSSKKLLLSDSGFYLCAWSLKGANGYTFGSGTRLTVV.

In DNA, the CDR3 is TGCGCCAGCAGCCAAGATTCTGGGGGCGCGAACTATGGCTACACCTTC. Amino acids: CASSQDSGGANYGYTF. The chain couples TRBV4-1 to TRBJ1-2; possible D gene TRBD1, 6 bases. Germline V CDR1 and CDR2: MGHRA, YSYEKL. Between the trimmed V and J ends, which lost 0 bases and 2 bases, there was a span of 13 bases. The CDR3 has 16 amino acids.

This clone was counted only a few times. The rearrangement joins TRBV5-1 to TRBJ1-1; possible D gene TRBD1, 5 bases. Looked up from germline, CDR1 is SGHRS and CDR2 is YFSETQ. The ends were cut back, 6 bases at V and 1 base at J, with 13 bases in the middle. CDR3 size: 14 residues. CDR3 in amino acids: CASKEDTTNTEAFF. CDR3 bases: TGCGCCAGCAAAGAGGACACAACGAACACTGAAGCTTTCTTT.

J is TRBJ2-5 and V is TRBV4-2; TRBD2 agrees at 9 bases. V gave up 4 bases and J gave up 4 bases; unmatched junction bases: 4. There are 14 residues in the CDR3. The germline V gene encodes CDR1 LGHNA and CDR2 YNFKEQ. In DNA, the CDR3 is TGTGCCAGCAGCCCGCGGGGGGGTGGAGAGACCCAGTACTTC. Translation gives CASSPRGGGETQYF.

The CDR3 DNA reads as TGTGCCAGCAGCGTAGCCGGGGGGTTCGATGAAAAACTGTTTTTT. Translating gives CASSVAGGFDEKLFF. J is TRBJ1-4 and V is TRBV9; D perhaps matches TRBD1 (5 bases). Germline values: CDR1 SGDLS, CDR2 YYNGEE. The ends were cut back, 0 bases at V and 6 bases at J, with 12 bases in the middle. The CDR3 spans 15 residues.